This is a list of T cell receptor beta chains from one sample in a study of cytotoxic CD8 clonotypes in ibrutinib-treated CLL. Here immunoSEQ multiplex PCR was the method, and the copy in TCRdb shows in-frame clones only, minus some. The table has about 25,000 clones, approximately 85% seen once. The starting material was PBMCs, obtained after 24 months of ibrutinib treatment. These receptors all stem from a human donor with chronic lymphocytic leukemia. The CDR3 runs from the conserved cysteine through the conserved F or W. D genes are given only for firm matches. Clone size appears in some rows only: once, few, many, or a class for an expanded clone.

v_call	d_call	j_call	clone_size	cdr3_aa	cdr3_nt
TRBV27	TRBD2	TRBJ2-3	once	CASSGGAGDTQYF	TGTGCCAGCAGCGGGGGGGCCGGAGATACGCAGTATTTT
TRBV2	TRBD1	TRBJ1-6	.	CASSAGGESPLHF	TGTGCCAGCAGTGCAGGGGGGGAATCACCCCTCCACTTT
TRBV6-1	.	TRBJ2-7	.	CASSEGGALQGF	TGTGCCAGCAGTGAAGGGGGGGCCCTGCAGGGCTTC
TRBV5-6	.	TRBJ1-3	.	CASSPGRGNTIYF	TGTGCCAGCAGCCCGGGCCGGGGAAACACCATATATTTT
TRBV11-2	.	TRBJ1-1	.	CASSLGGLLAEAFF	TGTGCCAGCAGCTTGGGGGGGCTGCTAGCTGAAGCTTTCTTT
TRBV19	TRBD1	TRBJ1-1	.	CASPQGATFF	TGTGCCAGTCCACAGGGGGCGACTTTCTTT
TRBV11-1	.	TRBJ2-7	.	CASSLANYYEQYF	TGTGCCAGCAGCTTAGCTAACTACTACGAGCAGTACTTC
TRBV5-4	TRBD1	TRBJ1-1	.	CASSLNRGTEAFF	TGTGCCAGCAGCTTAAACAGGGGCACTGAAGCTTTCTTT
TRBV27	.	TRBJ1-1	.	CASSRTAETEAFF	TGTGCCAGCAGTAGGACAGCAGAGACTGAAGCTTTCTTT
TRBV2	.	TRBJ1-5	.	CASSGKDRSNQPQHF	TGTGCCAGCAGTGGGAAGGACAGAAGCAATCAGCCCCAGCATTTT
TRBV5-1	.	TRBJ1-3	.	CASSPDGSSGNTIYF	TGCGCCAGCAGTCCCGACGGATCTTCTGGAAACACCATATATTTT
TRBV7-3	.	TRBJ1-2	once	CASSPQVRGPRDYGYTF	TGTGCCAGCAGCCCACAAGTAAGGGGCCCGCGAGACTATGGCTACACCTTC
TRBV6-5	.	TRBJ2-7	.	CASSELGDSYEQYF	TGTGCCAGCAGTGAACTAGGGGACTCCTACGAGCAGTACTTC
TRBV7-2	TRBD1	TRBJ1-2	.	CASSLDGTGFRGYTF	TGTGCCAGCAGCTTAGATGGGACAGGGTTTCGTGGCTACACCTTC
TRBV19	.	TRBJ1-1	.	CASSIGPGLGTEAFF	TGTGCCAGTAGTATAGGGCCAGGGTTAGGCACTGAAGCTTTCTTT
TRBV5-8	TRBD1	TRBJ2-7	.	CASSTGTGKSGEQYF	TGTGCCAGCAGCACCGGGACAGGGAAATCGGGTGAGCAGTACTTC
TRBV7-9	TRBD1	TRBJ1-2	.	CASSSPGTGHGYTF	TGTGCCAGCAGCTCTCCCGGGACAGGGCACGGCTACACCTTC
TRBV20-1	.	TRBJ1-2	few	CSAYQGYGYTF	TGCAGTGCTTACCAGGGTTATGGCTACACCTTC
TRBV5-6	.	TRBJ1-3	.	CASSPGILRSGNTIYF	TGTGCCAGCAGTCCCGGGATCCTTCGCTCTGGAAACACCATATATTTT
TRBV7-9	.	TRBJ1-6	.	CASSLAGLNSSLHF	TGTGCCAGCAGCTTAGCGGGACTTAATTCATCCCTCCACTTT
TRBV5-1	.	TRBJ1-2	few	CASSFGLTDGYTF	TGCGCCAGCAGCTTTGGACTGACGGATGGCTACACCTTC
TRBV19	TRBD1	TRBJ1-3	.	CASRETGDGNTIYF	TGTGCCAGTAGAGAGACAGGGGACGGAAACACCATATATTTT
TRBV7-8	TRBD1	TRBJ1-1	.	CASSFPLQGATEAFF	TGTGCCAGCAGCTTCCCATTACAGGGGGCAACTGAAGCTTTCTTT
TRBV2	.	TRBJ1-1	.	CASSPQGWAVGTEAFF	TGTGCCAGCAGTCCCCAGGGGTGGGCAGTTGGGACTGAAGCTTTCTTT
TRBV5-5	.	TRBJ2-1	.	CASSSEPQEQFF	TGTGCCAGCAGCTCAGAACCGCAGGAGCAGTTCTTC
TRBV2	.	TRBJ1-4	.	CAGGQGWEKLFF	TGTGCCGGGGGGCAGGGATGGGAAAAACTGTTTTTT
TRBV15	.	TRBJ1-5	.	CATSRDKAYAEPQHF	TGTGCCACCAGCAGAGATAAGGCCTACGCGGAGCCCCAGCATTTT
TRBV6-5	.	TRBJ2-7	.	CASSYSSLDSYEQYF	TGTGCCAGCAGTTACTCGAGTCTGGATTCCTACGAGCAGTACTTC
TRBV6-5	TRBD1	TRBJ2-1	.	CASSSTGGGYNEQFF	TGTGCCAGCAGTTCGACAGGGGGCGGCTACAATGAGCAGTTCTTC
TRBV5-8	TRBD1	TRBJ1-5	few	CASSLDRGDQPQHF	TGTGCCAGCAGTTTAGACAGGGGGGATCAGCCCCAGCATTTT
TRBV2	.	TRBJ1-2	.	CASRVRFRGEPSNYGYTF	TGTGCCAGCAGGGTACGATTTCGGGGCGAGCCTTCTAACTATGGCTACACCTTC
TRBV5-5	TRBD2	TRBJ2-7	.	CASSLGLAGGLYEQYF	TGTGCCAGCAGCTTGGGGCTAGCGGGGGGGCTCTACGAGCAGTACTTC
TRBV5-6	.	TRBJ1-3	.	CASSLYSGNTIYF	TGTGCCAGCAGCTTGTATTCCGGAAACACCATATATTTT
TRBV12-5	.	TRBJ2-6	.	CASGGGPAGQSRANVLTF	TGTGCTAGTGGTGGAGGGCCTGCAGGACAAAGTCGGGCCAACGTCCTGACTTTC
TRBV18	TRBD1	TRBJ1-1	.	CASSVRGQDQVEAFF	TGTGCCAGCTCAGTTAGGGGGCAGGATCAGGTTGAAGCTTTCTTT
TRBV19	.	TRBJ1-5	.	CASSTSGAGINQPQHF	TGTGCCAGTAGTACTTCCGGGGCTGGAATCAATCAGCCCCAGCATTTT